The TCR beta chain described here comes from a study of control samples from healthy donors and cancer patients. Points on this clone: Distinct nucleotide sequences in the sample also encode this CDR3.

The CDR3 length is 13 residues. V was cut by 5 bases and J by 4 bases, with 9 bases left in between. Profiling relied on immunoSEQ multiplex PCR, and the TCRdb table lists in-frame clones only, not all of them. This sample has approximately 150,000 clones, with approximately 94% found just once. This TCR derives from a man in his forties or fifties in good health. Specimen: blood. The rearrangement uses TRBV12-3 or TRBV12-4 and TRBJ1-5, with D possibly TRBD1 on 6 matching bases. As DNA, the CDR3 is TGTGCCAGCAGTCCTACAGGGAATCAGCCCCAGCATTTT. This translates into CASSPTGNQPQHF.